Listed here are 32 T cell receptor beta chains from one sample, sequenced in a study of T cell responses to AZD1222 COVID-19 vaccine. The protocol was immunoSEQ multiplex PCR, while the TCRdb copy is restricted to in-frame clones and leaves out a portion. The table shows tens of thousands of clones, with roughly 90% occurring only once. The sample in question was peripheral blood, obtained on day 0 of AZD1222 vaccination. All receptors derive from an adult in good health.

The chain couples TRBV19 to TRBJ2-7; D ambiguous. Trimming left V 1 base short and J 1 base short, with 8 bases between. This CDR3 contains 14 residues. CDR1 and CDR2 (germline): LNHDA, SQIVND (reference sequence). The CDR3 reads CASSIAGDSYEQYF. CDR3 DNA sequence: TGTGCCAGTAGTATAGCCGGCGATTCCTACGAGCAGTACTTC.

This sequence joins TRBV3-1 (or the pseudogene TRBV3-2) and TRBJ1-2; tentatively, D is TRBD1 (5 bases). The CDR3 consists of 14 residues. V lost 6 bases, J lost 8 bases, and 19 bases lay in between. From germline, CDR1 is LGHDT and CDR2 YNNKEL (reference sequence). The CDR3 is CASRHDPGTGGYTF. CDR3 bases: TGTGCCAGCAGGCATGATCCAGGGACGGGGGGCTACACCTTC.

The chain combines TRBV11-2 with TRBJ2-5, with D perhaps TRBD1 (6 bases). CDR1 and CDR2 (germline): SGHAT, FQNNGV. With 3 bases removed from V and 5 bases from J, the gap between germline ends came to 19 bases. CDR3 length: 16 residues. The CDR3 spells CASSLSSPGVGETQYF. CDR3 DNA sequence: TGTGCCAGCAGCTTGTCCTCCCCAGGGGTTGGTGAGACCCAGTACTTC.

The chain is built from TRBV18 and TRBJ2-5; 8 nucleotides match TRBD2. The CDR3 has 16 residues. CDR1 is KGHSH, CDR2 LQKENI, per germline. With V trimmed by 2 bases and J by 4 bases, 9 bases remained unmatched. Here the CDR3 DNA reads TGTGCCAGCTCACCAAATGGAGCGGGAGAGGGAGAGACCCAGTACTTC. It is translated as CASSPNGAGEGETQYF.

The chain employs TRBV2 and TRBJ2-7, with D unclear. This CDR3 is built from 15 residues. Per germline, CDR1 SNHLY and CDR2 FYNNEI. Trimming shortened V by 1 base and J by 6 bases, and 16 bases separated the two germline ends. CDR3 bases: TGTGCCAGCAGTGAAGGGGTGGGTGGCAGGCCCGAGCAGTACTTC. The encoded protein is CASSEGVGGRPEQYF.

The gene calls are TRBV7-2 and TRBJ2-1, with 13 nucleotides matching TRBD2. V shed 5 bases and J 6 bases; nucleotides not matched to a gene: 10. Germline values: CDR1 SGHTA, CDR2 FQGNSA. CDR3 length: 17 amino acids. The CDR3 DNA reads TGTGCCAGCAGCCTTACCTATGGACTAGCGGGAGTCAATGAGCAGTTCTTC. As protein: CASSLTYGLAGVNEQFF.

V usage is TRBV11-2 and J usage is TRBJ2-5, with 7 bases lining up with TRBD1. This CDR3 region has 16 residues. CDR1 SGHAT and CDR2 FQNNGV come from the germline V gene. J gave up 1 base and V 4 bases, and 9 bases lay outside the gene matches. In DNA form, the CDR3 reads TGTGCCAGCAGCTCGAGGGGACAGTCTCTCCAAGAGACCCAGTACTTC. It yields the protein CASSSRGQSLQETQYF.

The chain couples TRBV7-6 to TRBJ2-3; D gene ambiguous. V dropped 5 bases and J dropped 0 bases, with 18 bases sitting between them. Germline CDR1 and CDR2: SGHVS and FNYEAQ. The CDR3 sequence is 17 residues long. CDR3 DNA sequence: TGTGCCAGCAGCCCCCGGAACGCAGTATCAAGCACAGATACGCAGTATTTT. It encodes CASSPRNAVSSTDTQYF.

V usage is TRBV7-2 and J usage is TRBJ2-1; no clear D gene. This CDR3 is 11 amino acids long. Per germline, CDR1 SGHTA and CDR2 FQGNSA. V was cut by 7 bases and J by 5 bases, with 6 bases left in between. The CDR3 DNA is TGTGCCAGCACGAGGCACAATGAGCAGTTCTTC. Amino acid sequence: CASTRHNEQFF.

The chain links TRBV6-1 to TRBJ2-4; 7 nucleotides agree with TRBD1. Germline V gives CDR1 MNHNS, CDR2 SASEGT. The CDR3 sequence is 18 residues long. Trimming took 2 bases from V and 1 from J; bases not matched to a gene: 11. The CDR3: CASSERGQTEGAKNIQYF. CDR3 DNA sequence: TGTGCCAGCAGTGAAAGGGGACAGACTGAGGGGGCCAAAAACATTCAGTACTTC.

The chain has TRBV14 and TRBJ2-1, with D perhaps matching TRBD1 (5 bases). Germline lookup yields CDR1 SGHDN and CDR2 FVKESK. This CDR3 contains 12 residues. Trimming shortened V by 5 bases and J by 10 bases, and 12 bases separated the two germline ends. CDR3 nucleotide sequence: TGTGCCAGCAGCGCTAGGACACCAGAGCAGTTCTTC. Translated: CASSARTPEQFF.

This clone was observed a single time. The chain has TRBV7-9 and TRBJ1-2; 10 bases match TRBD1. Trimming cost V 2 bases and J 13 bases; bases outside gene matches: 7. The CDR3 is made up of 13 amino acids. The germline V gene encodes CDR1 SEHNR and CDR2 FQNEAQ (reference sequence). The CDR3 nucleotides read TGTGCCAGCAGCTTAATGGGACAGGGGCCTTGCACCTTC. This translates into CASSLMGQGPCTF. Looking up the rest from reference TRBV7-9 and TRBJ1-2 gives the full variable domain: DTGVSQNPRHKITKRGQNVTFRCDPISEHNRLYWYRQTLGQGPEFLTYFQNEAQLEKSRLLSDRFSAERPKGSFSTLEIQRTEQGDSAMYLCASSLMGQGPCTFGSGTRLTVV.

J is TRBJ2-1 and V is TRBV24-1, with 7 bases that match TRBD1. The germline CDR1 and CDR2 sequences are KGHDR and SFDVKD. The CDR3 is 15 amino acids. V trimming: 7 bases; J trimming: 3 bases; junction bases outside the gene matches: 8. Here the CDR3 DNA reads TGTGCCACCAGCGTGGGACAGAGCCTCTACAATGAGCAGTTCTTC. It is translated as CATSVGQSLYNEQFF.

This CDR3 is CASSMDRGRVGSCRSTYVEQYF. In nucleotides, the CDR3 is TGTGCCAGCAGCATGGACAGGGGGAGGGTGGGGTCTTGTCGAAGTACCTACGTGGAGCAGTACTTC. The V call is TRBV21-1, the J call TRBJ2-7; the D segment call TRBD1 is taken from the table without a DNA check. TRBV21-1 is marked as a pseudogene. There are 22 residues in the CDR3.

This clone is medium-sized (0.01 to 0.1%) by share. This chain joins TRBV5-3 and TRBJ2-1; D not certain. TRBV5-3 is filed as an ORF, its function uncertain. The CDR3 totals 18 residues. The ends were cut back, 1 base at V and 4 bases at J, with 21 bases in the middle. CDR3 region: CARSLYGETARPYNEQFF. The CDR3 nucleotides read TGTGCCAGAAGCTTGTACGGAGAAACAGCGAGACCTTACAATGAGCAGTTCTTC.

The genes are TRBV19 and TRBJ2-4, with 8 bases lining up with TRBD1. The germline V gene encodes CDR1 LNHDA and CDR2 SQIVND (reference sequence). V lost 4 bases to trimming and J lost 7 bases; unmatched junction nucleotides: 3. This CDR3 has 13 amino acids. CDR3 nucleotides: TGTGCCAGTAGTACCCAGGGGGCTAACATTCAGTACTTC. Residues: CASSTQGANIQYF.

In its sample, this clone ranks as medium-sized (0.01 to 0.1%). The chain has TRBV6-4 and TRBJ2-3; TRBD2 agrees at 8 bases. The CDR3 sequence is 14 residues long. Per germline, CDR1 MRHNA and CDR2 SNTAGT. V trimming: 3 bases; J trimming: 1 base; junction bases outside the gene matches: 0. CDR3 DNA: TGTGCCAGCAGTGAAGCGGGAGGCACAGATACGCAGTATTTT. This encodes CASSEAGGTDTQYF.

This sequence joins TRBV18 and TRBJ2-2, with D perhaps given as TRBD1 or TRBD2 (5 bases each). Per the germline V gene, CDR1 is KGHSH and CDR2 is LQKENI. The CDR3 consists of 17 residues. Trimming cost V 1 base and J 2 bases, with 14 bases left between them. This CDR3 is CASSPLGIQANTGELFF. The CDR3 nucleotides read TGTGCCAGCTCACCACTCGGGATACAGGCCAACACCGGGGAGCTGTTTTTT.

The chain is built from TRBV6-1 and TRBJ2-1; no definite D call. The germline V gene encodes CDR1 MNHNS and CDR2 SASEGT. The CDR3 runs to 13 residues. Trimming took off 1 base at V and 3 bases at J, with 4 bases between the two ends. CDR3 in DNA: TGTGCCAGCAGTGAAGATAGCTACAATGAGCAGTTCTTC. It is translated as CASSEDSYNEQFF.

The chain uses TRBV12-1 and TRBJ1-3. TRBV12-1 is labeled a pseudogene. This CDR3 comprises 15 residues. CDR3 in DNA: TGTGCCAGCAGCTCCCCTGGTAGGGCTGGAAACACCATATATTTT. Its protein product is CASSSPGRAGNTIYF.

The V and J genes are TRBV28 and TRBJ2-1, with a tentative D call TRBD1 (5 bases). The CDR3 spans 15 residues. Trimming stripped 1 base from V and 2 bases from J, with 9 bases between. The germline gives CDR1 MDHEN, CDR2 SYDVKM. DNA of the CDR3: TGTGCCAGCAGTTTATTCGGACAACCCTACAATGAGCAGTTCTTC. It translates to CASSLFGQPYNEQFF.

CDR3: CSVEVSPDIGTEAFF. CDR3 DNA: TGCAGCGTTGAAGTATCCCCGGACATAGGGACTGAAGCTTTCTTT. The chain carries TRBV29-1 and TRBJ1-1; possible D gene TRBD1, 5 bases. V lost 1 base and J lost 5, with 17 bases in between. Germline CDR1 and CDR2: SQVTM and ANQGSEA. This CDR3 has 15 amino acids.

The DNA of the CDR3 is TGTGCCAGCAGATTGGGACAGCCCATGAATAGCAATCAGCCCCAGCATTTT. This gives the protein CASRLGQPMNSNQPQHF. The rearrangement uses TRBV2 and TRBJ1-5; 7 nucleotides agree with TRBD1. With V trimmed by 6 bases and J by 0 bases, 11 bases remained unmatched. Germline CDR1 SNHLY, CDR2 FYNNEI. The CDR3 is 17 amino acids.

V gene TRBV5-4 combines with J gene TRBJ1-2; perhaps TRBD1 as D (6 bases). Per germline, CDR1 SGHNT and CDR2 YYREEE (reference sequence). There are 16 residues in the CDR3. The ends were cut back, 1 base at V and 8 bases at J, with 21 bases in the middle. The CDR3 coding sequence is TGTGCCAGCAGCTTGAGGGAGGGACACCCTTCGGACGGCTACACCTTC. This translates into CASSLREGHPSDGYTF.

The table lists this clone with a count of one. The rearrangement uses TRBV28 and TRBJ2-7, with 7 bases fitting TRBD1. Germline V gene data show CDR1 as MDHEN and CDR2 as SYDVKM. The CDR3 loop spans 14 amino acids. V dropped 5 bases and J dropped 3; count of bases not matched to a gene: 7. In DNA, the CDR3 is TGTGCCAGCAGTACTGGGACAGCCCTCTACGAGCAGTACTTC. Translated, it gives CASSTGTALYEQYF. The whole variable domain, filled in from reference TRBV28 and TRBJ2-7, reads DVKVTQSSRYLVKRTGEKVFLECVQDMDHENMFWYRQDPGLGLRLIYFSYDVKMKEKGDIPEGYSVSREKKERFSLILESASTNQTSMYLCASSTGTALYEQYFGPGTRLTVT.

The CDR3 nucleotides are TGTGCCAGCAGCCAAGACCCGCTAGCGGGTTACAATGAGCAGTTCTTC. Translation gives CASSQDPLAGYNEQFF. The genes are TRBV3-1 (or the pseudogene TRBV3-2) and TRBJ2-1, with 8 bases that match TRBD2. The junction had 5 bases not matched to a gene; V was cut back by 0 bases and J by 4 bases. There are 16 residues in the CDR3. Germline CDR1 reads LGHDT; CDR2 reads YNNKEL (reference sequence).

The chain has TRBV20-1 and TRBJ1-1; no firm D call. The germline V gene has CDR1 DFQATT and CDR2 SNEGSKA (reference sequence). Trimming stripped 3 bases from V and 0 bases from J, with 8 bases between. The CDR3 is 13 residues long. CDR3 nucleotides: TGCAGTGCTAGTAGGCGGATGAACACTGAAGCTTTCTTT. This gives the protein CSASRRMNTEAFF.

CDR3: CAWTADTQYF. As DNA, the CDR3 is TGTGCCTGGACAGCAGATACGCAGTATTTT. The chain joins TRBV30 to TRBJ2-3; D not resolved. CDR3 size: 10 residues. Trimming removed 4 bases at V and 4 bases at J, with 3 bases between. CDR1 and CDR2 from the germline V gene are GTSNPN and SVGIG (reference sequence).

The chain is built from TRBV2 and TRBJ2-1, with 8 bases matching TRBD2. This CDR3 region has 15 residues. V lost 4 bases and J lost 5; bases outside the gene matches: 7. CDR1 SNHLY and CDR2 FYNNEI come from the germline V gene. This CDR3 is CASSGGLAGHNEQFF. In DNA form, the CDR3 reads TGTGCCAGCAGTGGCGGGCTAGCGGGTCACAATGAGCAGTTCTTC.

The rearrangement links TRBV7-2 to TRBJ2-5; 7 bases are a match to TRBD1. This CDR3 spans 13 amino acids. From germline, CDR1 is SGHTA and CDR2 FQGNSA. Trimming removed 5 bases from V and 4 bases from J; junction bases left unmatched: 4. CDR3 coding DNA: TGTGCCAGCAGCCGGGACAGAGTAGAGACCCAGTACTTC. Encoded protein: CASSRDRVETQYF.

The V and J genes are TRBV4-2 and TRBJ2-1; D is unclear. The CDR3 spans 13 residues. Germline CDR1 is LGHNA and CDR2 is YNFKEQ. The V end was cut by 4 bases, the J end by 7 bases, with 11 bases between. Here the CDR3 reads CASSLTRLNEQFF. The CDR3 nucleotides are TGTGCCAGCAGCCTAACCCGATTGAATGAGCAGTTCTTC.

The chain employs TRBV6-5 and TRBJ1-1; D unclear. The length of the CDR3 is 13 residues. The V gene lost 7 bases and the J gene lost 7 bases, with 16 bases spanning the gap. Per germline, CDR1 MNHEY and CDR2 SVGAGI. DNA for the CDR3: TGTGCCAGCACCCCCTTCCTAGGCGGTGAAGCTTTCTTT. Translation gives CASTPFLGGEAFF.